The sequence of this T cell receptor (beta chain) was determined in a study of T cells expressing NK-cell markers. The study, taken as a whole, reports: Expanded clones of NKG2C+ T cells had an unclear HCMV specificity. About 1.0-8% of CD8+ T cells in more than five donors belonged to dominant NKG2C+ clonotypes.

TCRdb reworked the 5' RACE reads into one entry per CDR3 protein, no DNA. Its clone listing holds 500,000 to 700,000 distinct CDR3 sequences. About this clonotype: As yet, its antigen is unknown.

This receptor was obtained from a man between 18 and 29 years old in good health. Sequencing was performed on blood T cells: a sorted CD56 or NKG2C T cell subset, CD4+ or CD8+ T cells, or bulk PBMC T cells (not recorded which).

CDR3 sequence reads: CASSSTSGSSYEQYF. This sequence joins TRBV12-3 or TRBV12-4 and TRBJ2-7; TCRdb's D call, TRBD2, is unchecked because there is no DNA. This CDR3 has 15 amino acids.